This T cell receptor (beta chain) stems from a study of immune evolution from preneoplasia to lung adenocarcinoma. Regarding the study as a whole: Top clone frequencies peaked in normal lung, apparently declining through invasive adenocarcinoma. Later-stage lesions seemingly showed higher T cell density and diversity than normal lung.

This table comes from immunoSEQ multiplex PCR, and its TCRdb copy is limited to in-frame clones, with some not included. The sample has some 5,000 clones; around four fifths are singletons. Each case's diagnosis was confirmed by two pathologists on H&E. A note on this clone: The antigen is unknown.

The germline CDR1 and CDR2 sequences are DFQATT and SNEGSKA (reference sequence). The CDR3 covers 11 residues. V lost 4 bases to trimming and J lost 0 bases, with 3 bases between them. The chain employs TRBV20-1 and TRBJ1-1; unclear D gene. The sequenced sample was FFPE normal lung tissue adjacent to the tumor. The TCR was taken from a person over 45 with lung adenocarcinoma. CDR3 amino acids: CSAKVNTEAFF. In DNA, the CDR3 is TGCAGTGCTAAGGTGAACACTGAAGCTTTCTTT.